The next 29 T cell receptor beta chains were all read from a single sample in a study of blood T cell repertoires in COVID-19. The method was immunoSEQ multiplex PCR; TCRdb's version includes in-frame clones alone and lacks a portion of them. The table has approximately 92,000 clones, about 70% seen once. Material for sequencing was peripheral blood. These receptors were taken from a woman aged 60-70 years in a cohort sampled during active or convalescent COVID-19.

This chain connects TRBV4-1 to TRBJ2-2, with TRBD1 matching over 7 bases. The CDR3 is 17 residues long. Germline CDR1 reads MGHRA; CDR2 reads YSYEKL. J was trimmed by 2 bases and V by 0 bases; bases with no gene match: 6. CDR3 sequence reads: CASSQEATGANTGELFF. The CDR3 DNA sequence: TGCGCCAGCAGCCAAGAGGCAACAGGGGCTAACACCGGGGAGCTGTTTTTT.

V and J are TRBV5-3 and TRBJ2-7, with 8 bases identical to TRBD1. TRBV5-3 is identified as an open reading frame with a role that is uncertain. V dropped 4 bases and J dropped 0; count of bases not matched to a gene: 9. There are 16 residues in the CDR3. This chain's CDR3 is CARSRGAGTGSYEQYF. In DNA form, the CDR3 reads TGTGCCAGAAGCCGGGGAGCCGGGACAGGCTCCTACGAGCAGTACTTC.

V and J are TRBV11-2 and TRBJ2-3; D is unresolved. V lost 1 base to trimming and J lost 6 bases, with 5 bases between them. The V gene's germline CDR1 is SGHAT and CDR2 FQNNGV. The CDR3 has 12 residues. CDR3 bases: TGTGCCAGCAGCTTAGCCCCGGATACGCAGTATTTT. This sequence encodes CASSLAPDTQYF.

The chain has TRBV5-1 and TRBJ1-6; D perhaps matches TRBD1 (6 bases). V dropped 1 base and J dropped 9 bases, with 11 bases sitting between them. This CDR3 contains 14 residues. Germline CDR1 reads SGHRS; CDR2 reads YFSETQ. The CDR3 DNA reads TGCGCCAGCAGCTTGAACAGGGAGATTTCACCCCTCCACTTT. It translates to CASSLNREISPLHF.

The chain couples TRBV7-3 to TRBJ1-1; 8 nucleotides align to TRBD1. The junction had 3 bases not matched to a gene; V was cut back by 2 bases and J by 1 base. The CDR3 is 15 amino acids. Germline V gene sequence: CDR1 SGHTA, CDR2 FQGTGA. CDR3 region: CASSLLGQANTEAFF. The CDR3 nucleotides read TGTGCCAGCAGCTTATTGGGACAGGCGAACACTGAAGCTTTCTTT.

The chain is built from TRBV9 and TRBJ1-1; tentative D call: TRBD1 (5 bases). The CDR3 contains 15 residues. In germline, CDR1 is SGDLS, CDR2 YYNGEE. V lost 2 bases, J lost 1 base, and 12 bases lay in between. The CDR3 DNA reads as TGTGCCAGCAGCGTTATGGGGGGAAGGAACACTGAAGCTTTCTTT. Amino acids: CASSVMGGRNTEAFF.

The chain links TRBV29-1 to TRBJ1-2, with D hard to call. The V end lost 5 bases, the J end lost 2 bases, and 9 bases lay between the germline ends. The germline V gene encodes CDR1 SQVTM and CDR2 ANQGSEA. The CDR3 has 12 amino acids. This CDR3 is CSVQPENYGYTF. CDR3 sequence (DNA): TGCAGCGTTCAACCAGAAAACTATGGCTACACCTTC.

This rearrangement joins TRBV19 to TRBJ2-1, with D possibly being TRBD2 (6 bases). Trimming removed 0 bases at V and 0 bases at J, with 9 bases between. Germline CDR1 LNHDA, CDR2 SQIVND (reference sequence). CDR3 length: 16 amino acids. CDR3 sequence reads: CASSIEGGTSYNEQFF. Here the CDR3 DNA reads TGTGCCAGTAGTATAGAAGGCGGGACCTCCTACAATGAGCAGTTCTTC.

In its sample, this clone was seen a few times. The chain uses TRBV2 and TRBJ2-7, with D maybe TRBD1 (5 bases). Looked up from germline, CDR1 is SNHLY and CDR2 is FYNNEI. This CDR3 is 11 amino acids long. V was pared by 7 bases and J by 6 bases, with 10 bases between. The CDR3 loop reads CASTQGVEQYF. The DNA for the CDR3 is TGTGCCAGCACCCAAGGGGTCGAGCAGTACTTC.

The V call is TRBV4-1, the J call TRBJ1-3, with 7 positions matching TRBD1. Germline CDR1 reads MGHRA; CDR2 reads YSYEKL. V shed 0 bases, J shed 2 bases, and the junction held 7 bases outside the gene matches. The CDR3 is 17 residues long. The CDR3 DNA follows: TGCGCCAGCAGCCAAGATCAGACAGGGCTTCCTGGAAACACCATATATTTT. Translating gives CASSQDQTGLPGNTIYF.

This clone came up once. This is likely an artifact of a read error, given a far larger clone one base away. V and J are TRBV6-2 or TRBV6-3 and TRBJ1-2; TRBD1 aligns across 9 bases. This CDR3 has 13 amino acids. The trim removed 4 bases at V and 4 bases at J, leaving 1 base unmatched. The germline gives CDR1 MNHEY, CDR2 SVGEGT. The CDR3 is CASSLDRGYGYTF. The CDR3 nucleotides read TGTGCCAGCAGTTTGGACAGGGGCTATGGCTACACCTTC.

The V and J genes are TRBV9 and TRBJ2-3, with TRBD2 matching over 15 bases. The length of the CDR3 is 17 residues. The germline CDR1 and CDR2 sequences are SGDLS and YYNGEE. Trimming cost V 4 bases and J 5 bases; bases outside gene matches: 8. CDR3: CASSPGLAGGFVDTQYF. The CDR3 DNA reads as TGTGCCAGCAGCCCAGGACTAGCGGGGGGGTTTGTAGATACGCAGTATTTT.

The chain carries TRBV9 and TRBJ2-5, with 12 bases aligning to TRBD2. V gave up 0 bases and J gave up 5 bases; unmatched junction bases: 2. Germline V lookup: CDR1 SGDLS, CDR2 YYNGEE. This CDR3 spans 15 amino acids. CDR3 DNA: TGTGCCAGCAGCGTAGGGACTAGCGGGGCGGAGACCCAGTACTTC. Its translation: CASSVGTSGAETQYF.

The V call is TRBV3-1 (or the pseudogene TRBV3-2), the J call TRBJ1-4; 9 nucleotides line up with TRBD1. Germline V gene data show CDR1 as LGHDT and CDR2 as YNNKEL (reference sequence). CDR3 length: 15 amino acids. V was clipped by 1 base and J by 7 bases; unmatched bases: 4. CDR3 DNA: TGTGCCAGCAGCCAAGCGCGACAGGGGGGTGAAAAACTGTTTTTT. Amino acid sequence: CASSQARQGGEKLFF.

The chain uses TRBV5-1 and TRBJ1-1; the D gene is possibly TRBD1 (5 bases). Germline loops: CDR1 SGHRS, CDR2 YFSETQ. The CDR3 runs 15 residues. The V gene lost 6 bases and the J gene lost 1 base, with 16 bases spanning the gap. CDR3 protein: CASNKAGLGNTEAFF. CDR3 in DNA: TGCGCCAGCAACAAGGCGGGGCTCGGGAACACTGAAGCTTTCTTT.

The chain combines TRBV6-2 or TRBV6-3 with TRBJ1-1; TRBD1 agrees at 9 bases. This CDR3 is 16 amino acids long. The V gene's germline CDR1 is MNHEY and CDR2 SVGEGT. J gave up 4 bases and V 4 bases, and 10 bases lay outside the gene matches. The CDR3 nucleotides read TGTGCCAGCAGTTTTGGGACAGGGAATCGTGGCACTGAAGCTTTCTTT. It encodes CASSFGTGNRGTEAFF.

The chain uses TRBV5-1 and TRBJ1-1; no definite D call. This CDR3 has 15 amino acids. Looked up from germline, CDR1 is SGHRS and CDR2 is YFSETQ. The germline V and J ends were trimmed by 6 bases and 0 bases, with 15 bases remaining between them. The CDR3 loop reads CASTDTRLLNTEAFF. The CDR3 DNA is TGCGCCAGCACTGACACCCGCCTATTGAACACTGAAGCTTTCTTT. Full variable domain (missing parts from reference TRBV5-1 and TRBJ1-1): KAGVTQTPRYLIKTRGQQVTLSCSPISGHRSVSWYQQTPGQGLQFLFEYFSETQRNKGNFPGRFSGRQFSNSRSEMNVSTLELGDSALYLCASTDTRLLNTEAFFGQGTRLTVV.

As for this clone: Other DNA sequences in this specimen translate into the identical CDR3. The chain recombines TRBV7-7 with TRBJ2-1, with D hard to call. CDR1 is SSHAT, CDR2 FNYEAQ, per germline (reference sequence). V was cut by 1 base and J by 1 base, with 8 bases left in between. This CDR3 is built from 15 residues. CDR3 in amino acids: CASSLDISSYNEQFF. CDR3 nucleotide sequence: TGTGCCAGCAGCTTAGACATTTCTTCCTACAATGAGCAGTTCTTC.

The chain is built from TRBV6-5 and TRBJ2-7; no reliable D call. V lost 0 bases, J lost 2 bases, and 5 bases lay in between. The length of the CDR3 is 13 residues. From germline, CDR1 is MNHEY and CDR2 SVGAGI. As DNA, the CDR3 is TGTGCCAGCAGTTACTCTGGCCCCTACGAGCAGTACTTC. This translates into CASSYSGPYEQYF.

The chain recombines TRBV28 with TRBJ2-5; 9 bases fit TRBD2. The CDR3 runs to 17 residues. CDR1 and CDR2 from the germline V gene are MDHEN and SYDVKM. The trim removed 1 base at V and 1 base at J, leaving 7 bases unmatched. The CDR3 protein is CASSLLGGGEFQETQYF. The CDR3 nucleotides are TGTGCCAGCAGTTTATTGGGCGGGGGGGAGTTCCAAGAGACCCAGTACTTC.

This clone appeared once. CDR3 region: CASSPDRGLRAFF. The CDR3 DNA reads as TGCGCCAGCAGCCCCGACAGGGGGCTAAGAGCTTTCTTT. The chain employs TRBV5-1 and TRBJ1-1, with 10 positions matching TRBD1. CDR3 length: 13 amino acids. With 4 bases clipped from V and 10 bases from J, the junction kept 7 bases outside the gene matches. CDR1 and CDR2 (germline): SGHRS, YFSETQ.

The V and J genes are TRBV19 and TRBJ2-7, with 10 nucleotides matching TRBD1. This CDR3 region has 14 residues. CDR1 LNHDA and CDR2 SQIVND come from the germline V gene (reference sequence). The ends lost 3 bases at V and 5 bases at J; junction bases unmatched: 4. Here the CDR3 DNA reads TGTGCCAGTAGTATTGCGGGACAGGGGAACGAGCAGTACTTC. This codes for CASSIAGQGNEQYF. Supplemented by reference TRBV19 and TRBJ2-7, the full variable domain reads DGGITQSPKYLFRKEGQNVTLSCEQNLNHDAMYWYRQDPGQGLRLIYYSQIVNDFQKGDIAEGYSVSREKKESFPLTVTSAQKNPTAFYLCASSIAGQGNEQYFGPGTRLTVT.

The chain is built from TRBV4-2 and TRBJ1-1, with D perhaps TRBD1 (6 bases). The CDR3 extends over 17 amino acids. Between the trimmed V and J ends, which lost 0 bases and 0 bases, there was a span of 14 bases. Per the germline V gene, CDR1 is LGHNA and CDR2 is YNFKEQ. CDR3 amino acids: CASSQDRGQGMNTEAFF. CDR3 DNA: TGTGCCAGCAGCCAAGATCGGGGTCAGGGGATGAACACTGAAGCTTTCTTT.

This clone was detected many times. V gene TRBV30 combines with J gene TRBJ1-6; D is possibly TRBD1 (5 bases). This CDR3 contains 17 residues. Trimming shortened V by 0 bases and J by 3 bases, and 15 bases separated the two germline ends. Germline V gene lookup returns CDR1 GTSNPN and CDR2 SVGIG (reference sequence). The DNA of the CDR3 is TGTGCCTGGAGTGTACTGGGGCAGGGATTCTATAATTCACCCCTCCACTTT. It is translated as CAWSVLGQGFYNSPLHF. Filled out from reference TRBV30 and TRBJ1-6, the complete variable domain reads SQTIHQWPATLVQPVGSPLSLECTVEGTSNPNLYWYRQAAGRGLQLLFYSVGIGQISSEVPQNLSASRPQDRQFILSSKKLLLSDSGFYLCAWSVLGQGFYNSPLHFGNGTRLTVT.

The CDR3: CASSQEANNQPQHF. The CDR3 DNA reads TGTGCCAGCAGCCAGGAGGCCAACAATCAGCCCCAGCATTTT. The gene calls are TRBV9 and TRBJ1-5, with D uncertain. The germline V and J ends were trimmed by 4 bases and 3 bases, with 11 bases remaining between them. Germline values: CDR1 SGDLS, CDR2 YYNGEE. The CDR3 has 14 residues.

V is TRBV11-2 and J is TRBJ1-6, with 8 bases that match TRBD1. The CDR3 is 14 residues long. The trim removed 5 bases at V and 6 bases at J, leaving 3 bases unmatched. CDR1 SGHAT and CDR2 FQNNGV come from the germline V gene. CDR3 nucleotides: TGTGCCAGCAGCACGGACAGGGCTAATTCACCCCTCCACTTT. It codes for CASSTDRANSPLHF.

The chain joins TRBV7-3 to TRBJ2-2, with a tentative D call TRBD1 (5 bases). Looked up from germline, CDR1 is SGHTA and CDR2 is FQGTGA. The CDR3 spans 15 residues. Between the trimmed V and J ends, which lost 5 bases and 5 bases, there was a span of 15 bases. In DNA, the CDR3 is TGTGCCAGCAGCCCTGATGGTGCAGGGACCGGGGAGCTGTTTTTT. Translation gives CASSPDGAGTGELFF.

The chain uses TRBV7-2 and TRBJ2-5; tentatively, D is TRBD2 (7 bases). The CDR3 has 13 amino acids. Trimming stripped 6 bases from V and 6 bases from J, with 14 bases between. Germline CDR1 and CDR2: SGHTA and FQGNSA. CDR3 nucleotides: TGTGCCAGCAGAGAAGGGGGGGAACAGACCCAGTACTTC. Protein product: CASREGGEQTQYF.

By share of the sample, this clone is medium-sized. The gene calls are TRBV4-3 and TRBJ1-1; D ambiguous. CDR3 size: 13 residues. Germline lookup yields CDR1 LGHNA and CDR2 YSLEER. The V end lost 0 bases, the J end lost 8 bases, and 10 bases lay between the germline ends. The CDR3 spells CASSQEPESEAFF. CDR3 nucleotide sequence: TGCGCCAGCAGCCAAGAACCCGAGTCAGAAGCTTTCTTT.